The 26 T cell receptor beta chains presented below share a single source sample, sequenced in a study of patients and donors after allogeneic stem cell transplantation. Using its own MiXCR run on the RT-PCR reads, TCRdb lists one record per CDR3 protein. Of approximately 170,000 distinct CDR3 sequences listed, approximately 28% are singletons. The sequencing input was blood, either unsorted or a sorted T cell fraction (not recorded which). The receptors derive from a human donor who was either an allogeneic HSCT recipient or a stem cell or donor lymphocyte infusion donor (not recorded which). It is not recorded whose cells these are; they may come from a transplant donor.

This clonotype was seen a handful of times. This chain joins TRBV4-2 and TRBJ1-4, with D possibly being TRBD1 (5 bases). In germline, CDR1 is LGHNA, CDR2 YNFKEQ. Trimming left V 2 bases short and J 8 bases short, with 18 bases between. The CDR3 spans 16 residues. Here the CDR3 reads CASSQPLGQGNEKLFF. DNA for the CDR3: TGTGCCAGCAGCCAACCTCTCGGTCAGGGAAACGAAAAACTGTTTTTT.

The genes are TRBV6-6 and TRBJ2-7, with D unclear. Per the germline V gene, CDR1 is MNHNY and CDR2 is SVGAGI (reference sequence). This CDR3 is 16 amino acids long. Trimming took off 6 bases at V and 4 bases at J, with 22 bases between the two ends. This chain's CDR3 is CASSPDGSRLGYEQYF. In DNA form, the CDR3 reads TGTGCCAGCAGCCCTGACGGGTCCCGGTTAGGATACGAGCAGTACTTC.

This clonotype has more than one count but fewer than ten. The J gene is TRBJ1-5, the V gene TRBV10-3; D is possibly TRBD1 (5 bases). This CDR3 has 13 residues. V was trimmed by 10 bases and J by 5 bases, leaving 15 bases between them. Looked up from germline, CDR1 is ENHRY and CDR2 is SYGVKD. The CDR3 sequence: CASGGRADQPQHF. In DNA, the CDR3 is TGTGCCAGTGGGGGGAGGGCCGATCAGCCCCAGCATTTT.

This rearrangement joins TRBV28 to TRBJ2-7; unclear D gene. The CDR3 runs 13 residues. Looked up from germline, CDR1 is MDHEN and CDR2 is SYDVKM. The V end was cut by 7 bases, the J end by 3 bases, with 13 bases between. The CDR3 protein is CASTLPGLYEQYF. The CDR3 DNA sequence: TGTGCCAGCACCCTACCGGGTCTCTACGAGCAGTACTTC.

This clonotype showed up just once. The rearrangement uses TRBV20-1 and TRBJ1-3, with a possible D match to TRBD1 (5 bases). This CDR3 is built from 13 residues. Germline V gene lookup returns CDR1 DFQATT and CDR2 SNEGSKA (reference sequence). Trimming left V 6 bases short and J 0 bases short, with 9 bases between. The CDR3 DNA reads TGCAGTGCCAGACAGAACTCTGGAAACACCATATATTTT. Amino acid sequence: CSARQNSGNTIYF.

This clonotype has only a few counts. This rearrangement joins TRBV7-2 to TRBJ2-3, with a tentative D call TRBD2 (5 bases). The germline V gene has CDR1 SGHTA and CDR2 FQGNSA. The V end lost 1 base, the J end lost 3 bases, and 8 bases lay between the germline ends. The CDR3 consists of 14 residues. The CDR3 loop is CASSLERTTDTQYF. CDR3 coding DNA: TGTGCCAGCAGCTTAGAACGGACTACAGATACGCAGTATTTT. The full variable domain, its missing parts supplied by reference TRBV7-2 and TRBJ2-3, is GAGVSQSPSNKVTEKGKDVELRCDPISGHTALYWYRQSLGQGLEFLIYFQGNSAPDKSGLPSDRFSAERTGGSVSTLTIQRTQQEDSAVYLCASSLERTTDTQYFGPGTRLTVL.

The chain is built from TRBV6-5 and TRBJ2-3; TRBD1 agrees at 7 bases. Germline V gene sequence: CDR1 MNHEY, CDR2 SVGAGI. The J segment lost 2 bases and the V segment lost 2 bases, leaving 1 base of the junction unmatched. This CDR3 spans 14 amino acids. CDR3 sequence (DNA): TGTGCCAGCAGTTACGGGACAGTCACAGATACGCAGTATTTT. Its translation: CASSYGTVTDTQYF.

This clonotype has at least ten counts. This chain uses TRBV4-2 with TRBJ1-4, with D possibly TRBD1 on 5 matching bases. Germline V gene data show CDR1 as LGHNA and CDR2 as YNFKEQ. This CDR3 spans 15 amino acids. Trimming took 0 bases from V and 8 from J, leaving 13 bases between them. This CDR3 is CASSQDRGLREKLFF. The CDR3 coding sequence is TGTGCCAGCAGCCAAGACCGGGGCCTGAGGGAAAAACTGTTTTTT.

The V call is TRBV20-1, the J call TRBJ2-7, with unresolved D. CDR3 size: 9 residues. CDR1 and CDR2 from the germline V gene are DFQATT and SNEGSKA (reference sequence). V was pared by 3 bases and J by 3 bases, with 0 bases between. The CDR3 sequence: CSASYEQYF. In DNA form, the CDR3 reads TGCAGTGCTAGCTACGAGCAGTACTTC.

The sample holds many counts of this clonotype. The chain has TRBV7-9 and TRBJ1-1; a possible D gene is TRBD1 (6 bases). From germline, CDR1 is SEHNR and CDR2 FQNEAQ (reference sequence). V was cut by 6 bases and J by 0 bases, with 14 bases left in between. The CDR3 runs to 15 residues. The CDR3 DNA is TGTGCCAGCAGAGGGCTAGGACAGATGAACACTGAAGCTTTCTTT. This gives the protein CASRGLGQMNTEAFF.

The chain carries TRBV5-1 and TRBJ2-7; 15 bases match TRBD2. The V gene's germline CDR1 is SGHRS and CDR2 YFSETQ. Trimming cost V 7 bases and J 6 bases; bases outside gene matches: 11. The CDR3 length is 16 residues. CDR3 in DNA: TGCGCCAGCGGAGGCGCTCGGACTAGCGGGAGGGTCGAGCAGTACTTC. It yields the protein CASGGARTSGRVEQYF.

The chain has TRBV14 and TRBJ2-1; TRBD1 matches at 7 bases. Germline loops: CDR1 SGHDN, CDR2 FVKESK. This CDR3 has 15 residues. With 2 bases clipped from V and 2 bases from J, the junction kept 3 bases outside the gene matches. The CDR3 nucleotides are TGTGCCAGCAGCCAACCGGGACAGCCCTACAATGAGCAGTTCTTC. It yields the protein CASSQPGQPYNEQFF.

The chain links TRBV6-5 to TRBJ1-2; no reliable D call. Deletions cut 2 bases from V and 7 bases from J, with 14 bases between. Germline lookup yields CDR1 MNHEY and CDR2 SVGAGI. CDR3 length equals 14 residues. The CDR3 loop reads CASSYAWEGSGYTF. The CDR3 bases are TGTGCCAGCAGTTACGCGTGGGAAGGGTCTGGCTACACCTTC.

The rearrangement links TRBV7-6 to TRBJ1-4, with D tentatively TRBD1 (6 bases). The V end was cut by 1 base, the J end by 12 bases, with 9 bases between. Per the germline V gene, CDR1 is SGHVS and CDR2 is FNYEAQ. The CDR3 consists of 12 residues. The CDR3 protein is CASSLEAGELFF. The CDR3, as DNA: TGTGCCAGCAGCTTAGAGGCAGGGGAACTGTTTTTT. Based on the CDR3 plus reference TRBV7-6 and TRBJ1-4, the full variable domain is GAGVSQSPRYKVTKRGQDVALRCDPISGHVSLYWYRQALGQGPEFLTYFNYEAQQDKSGLPNDRFSAERPEGSISTLTIQRTEQRDSAMYRCASSLEAGELFFGSGTQLSVL.

The chain is built from TRBV3-1 and TRBJ2-1, with D perhaps given as TRBD1 or TRBD2 (5 bases each). This CDR3 is 15 amino acids long. Trimming took 5 bases from V and 4 from J, leaving 15 bases between them. CDR1 and CDR2 from the germline V gene are LGHDT and YNNKEL (reference sequence). The CDR3 region has the DNA TGTGCCAGCAGCTCAGGAGGAAGGGGTTACAATGAGCAGTTCTTC. This sequence encodes CASSSGGRGYNEQFF.

This clonotype was counted at least ten times. V usage is TRBV4-3 and J usage is TRBJ1-1, with no clear D. The length of the CDR3 is 17 residues. The V end lost 3 bases, the J end lost 0 bases, and 17 bases lay between the germline ends. Germline V gene lookup returns CDR1 LGHNA and CDR2 YSLEER. Written as DNA, the CDR3 is TGCGCCAGCAGCCATGGAATAAGGGCGGGGATGAACACTGAAGCTTTCTTT. Its protein is CASSHGIRAGMNTEAFF.

In this sample, this clonotype turned up a few times. The genes are TRBV6-5 and TRBJ1-3; D is uncertain. This CDR3 comprises 16 residues. Trimming took off 0 bases at V and 0 bases at J, with 9 bases between the two ends. Germline values: CDR1 MNHEY, CDR2 SVGAGI. The CDR3 loop reads CASSYSGSLSGNTIYF. Here the CDR3 DNA reads TGTGCCAGCAGTTACTCGGGCAGCCTCTCTGGAAACACCATATATTTT.

This clonotype was counted between two and nine times. Here the CDR3 DNA reads TGTGCCAGCAGTTTTCGCCCTTACAAGGCAGGGGTCAATCAGCCCCAGCATTTT. Its protein product is CASSFRPYKAGVNQPQHF. The genes are TRBV28 and TRBJ1-5; D perhaps matches TRBD1 (6 bases). Between the trimmed V and J ends, which lost 3 bases and 3 bases, there was a span of 21 bases. The CDR3 totals 18 residues. CDR1 MDHEN and CDR2 SYDVKM come from the germline V gene.

This clonotype was seen only a few times. This sequence joins TRBV28 and TRBJ2-1; 9 nucleotides agree with TRBD2. Per the germline V gene, CDR1 is MDHEN and CDR2 is SYDVKM. This CDR3 is 15 amino acids long. V lost 2 bases and J lost 9; bases outside the gene matches: 8. Here the CDR3 reads CASSLAGGPMGEQFF. In nucleotides, the CDR3 is TGTGCCAGCAGTTTAGCGGGAGGGCCGATGGGTGAGCAGTTCTTC.

This chain uses TRBV10-3 with TRBJ1-1; D unclear. CDR1 is ENHRY, CDR2 SYGVKD, per germline. V lost 4 bases and J 1 base, leaving 7 bases between the germline ends. This CDR3 is 13 amino acids long. The CDR3 bases are TGTGCCATCAGTGTTGCGGAGAACACTGAAGCTTTCTTT. It specifies CAISVAENTEAFF.

The rearrangement uses TRBV19 and TRBJ1-2; D not resolved. This CDR3 contains 13 residues. V was trimmed by 3 bases and J by 8 bases, leaving 13 bases between them. Germline V CDR1 and CDR2: LNHDA, SQIVND (reference sequence). The chain's CDR3 is CASSIGRLYGYTF. The CDR3 bases are TGTGCCAGTAGTATTGGGCGACTGTACGGCTACACCTTC.

The V and J genes are TRBV4-1 and TRBJ1-5; a weak D match, TRBD1 (5 bases). This CDR3 has 13 residues. Between the trimmed V and J ends, which lost 4 bases and 4 bases, there was a span of 8 bases. Per germline, CDR1 MGHRA and CDR2 YSYEKL. The CDR3 here is CASSRPGNQPQHF. CDR3 in DNA: TGCGCCAGCAGCCGTCCAGGGAATCAGCCCCAGCATTTT.

This rearrangement joins TRBV9 to TRBJ2-7, with D hard to call. The CDR3 totals 12 residues. CDR1 SGDLS and CDR2 YYNGEE come from the germline V gene. Trimming took off 3 bases at V and 5 bases at J, with 9 bases between the two ends. The CDR3: CASSATSNEQYF. The DNA of the CDR3 is TGTGCCAGCAGCGCGACAAGCAACGAGCAGTACTTC.

The chain combines TRBV7-2 with TRBJ1-2; D not certain. Looked up from germline, CDR1 is SGHTA and CDR2 is FQGNSA. With 2 bases removed from V and 5 bases from J, the gap between germline ends came to 9 bases. The CDR3 totals 13 residues. CDR3 sequence reads: CASSLRIRYGYTF. The CDR3, as DNA: TGTGCCAGCAGCTTACGCATACGGTATGGCTACACCTTC.

This clonotype was seen ten or more times. The rearrangement links TRBV29-1 to TRBJ1-2; D possibly corresponds to TRBD1 (6 bases). Germline CDR1 and CDR2: SQVTM and ANQGSEA. This CDR3 comprises 15 residues. Trimming took 3 bases from V and 4 from J, leaving 18 bases between them. Written as DNA, the CDR3 is TGCAGCGTTGAGAAGGGGGACGATGGGTTCTATGGCTACACCTTC. It specifies CSVEKGDDGFYGYTF.

This clonotype was counted between two and nine times. The rearrangement links TRBV9 to TRBJ2-2; 14 bases match TRBD2. The CDR3 totals 16 residues. The ends lost 3 bases at V and 7 bases at J; junction bases unmatched: 5. Per the germline V gene, CDR1 is SGDLS and CDR2 is YYNGEE. The CDR3 protein is CASSAGLAGVSGELFF. CDR3 DNA sequence: TGTGCCAGCAGCGCGGGACTAGCGGGAGTGAGCGGGGAGCTGTTTTTT.